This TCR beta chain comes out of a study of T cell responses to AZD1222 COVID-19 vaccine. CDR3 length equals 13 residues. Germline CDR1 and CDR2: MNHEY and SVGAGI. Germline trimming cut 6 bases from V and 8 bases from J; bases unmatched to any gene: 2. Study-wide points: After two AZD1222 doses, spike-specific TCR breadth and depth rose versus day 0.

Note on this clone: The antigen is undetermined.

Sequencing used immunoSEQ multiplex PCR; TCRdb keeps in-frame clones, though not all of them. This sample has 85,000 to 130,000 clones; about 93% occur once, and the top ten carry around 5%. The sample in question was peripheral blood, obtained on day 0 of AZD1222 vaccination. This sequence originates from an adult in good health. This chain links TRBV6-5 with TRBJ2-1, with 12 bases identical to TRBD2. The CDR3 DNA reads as TGTGCCAGCAGCCGACTAGCGGGAGATGAGCAGTTCTTC. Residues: CASSRLAGDEQFF.